The rows below give T cell receptor beta chains drawn from one sample of a study of regulatory T cells in long-lasting Graves disease. One entry per CDR3 protein, called by TCRdb with MiXCR from the multiplex PCR reads. The repertoire has a few hundred thousand distinct CDR3 sequences, roughly 21% of them found once; the top ten carry roughly 7%. The starting material was peripheral blood mononuclear cells (PBMCs), obtained when the disease was refractory, from a patient treated with antithyroid drugs. Every receptor here comes from a female donor with Graves disease. Both conserved end residues are trimmed from each CDR3.

>TRBV24-1
ATPPARGSPLH
>TRBV24-1
ATSVLTGSNTGELF
>TRBV3-1
ASSQVDRLDSPLH
>TRBV6-1
ASSEAARQGSSYEQY
>TRBV19
ASGSWGAQNIQY
>TRBV7-9
ASNFPHGTEQY
>TRBV12-3/TRBV12-4
ASRKEGGELF
>TRBV11-2
ASSHLTGQELF
>TRBV24-1
ATSEIGTSGIYEQY
>TRBV29-1
SVEVLQGTRPPQETQY
>TRBV28
ASSSSLGTSGRAHEQY
>TRBV28
ASSLAGGVGANVLT
>TRBV28
ASLDRGNTEAF
>TRBV28
ASRRGWGGRRNSPLH
>TRBV11-2
ASSLDRSTGILSYGYT
>TRBV28
ASSLLTGDGANVLT
>TRBV2
ASSDWGASQPQH
>TRBV15
ATSRDSVILPGQAESGANVLT
>TRBV10-3
AIRTDRADEQY
>TRBV12-3/TRBV12-4
ASTGAGFYGYT
>TRBV19
ASSIGGQRGTQY
>TRBV20-1
SASSEVQGKGYEQY
>TRBV19
ASSEQGASSYGYT
>TRBV25-1
ASSEWQGSSETQY
>TRBV28
ASRSGGSLSNQPQH
>TRBV19
ASSITGTSGGLSSYNEQF
>TRBV27
ASSLSGQLIYGYT